The following is a T cell receptor (beta chain) sequence with its context. The protocol was immunoSEQ multiplex PCR, while the TCRdb copy is restricted to in-frame clones and leaves out a portion. The sample records over 200,000 clones, around 85% being singletons. These data come from a study of blood T cell repertoires in COVID-19. Background on the study: PBMCs, B-cell-depleted T cells, or T cells provided the cDNA or gDNA that made up the material.

V lost 2 bases and J lost 3, with 19 bases in between. This CDR3 has 17 amino acids. Per the germline V gene, CDR1 is LNHNV and CDR2 is YYDKDF (reference sequence). Participants were aged roughly 18 to 90 years, lived in around 25 US areas, and enrolled virtually. Allocation to cohorts depended on clinical history reported by the participants. The TCR sequence derives from a woman aged 45-60 years in a cohort exposed to, infected with or recovered from COVID-19 (not recorded which). Sequencing was carried out using PBMCs or T cells enriched from blood (not recorded which). V is TRBV15 and J is TRBJ1-2, with D possibly being TRBD1 (5 bases). CDR3 DNA: TGTGCCACCAGCAGACGTCTCGGGGGAGGGAGGGACTATGGCTACACCTTC. Residues: CATSRRLGGGRDYGYTF.